Listed below are T cell receptor beta chains from one sample, sequenced in a study of spatial heterogeneity in lung cancer. TCRdb passed the 5' RACE reads through MiXCR, listing each CDR3 protein once. The sample gives roughly 9,000 distinct CDR3 sequences, more than 5% of which show up once; 10% is in the top ten. The specimen was lung tumor tissue, collected at surgery. All receptors come from a male donor with early-stage non-small cell lung cancer. Both conserved end residues are part of each CDR3. A D gene is named only where the DNA matches it firmly. Where a row states a size, it is once, few, many or the class of an expanded clone; other rows omit it.

len	abundance	d_gene	v_gene	j_gene	CDR3aa	CDR3nt
15	many	TRBD1	TRBV6-1	TRBJ1-5	CASSPGQGQNQPQHF	TGTGCCAGCAGTCCCGGACAGGGCCAGAATCAGCCCCAGCATTTT
15	medium-sized	TRBD2	TRBV20-1	TRBJ2-7	CSACPQVGTSPPQYF	TGCAGTGCTTGTCCCCAGGTAGGGACTAGCCCGCCGCAGTACTTC
13	medium-sized	TRBD1	TRBV2	TRBJ2-1	CASILTGLGEQFF	TGTGCCAGCATTTTGACAGGGCTGGGTGAGCAGTTCTTC
13	many	NA	TRBV27	TRBJ1-2	CASSLREGYGYTF	TGTGCCAGCAGTTTGAGGGAAGGTTATGGCTACACCTTC
14	many	NA	TRBV6-4	TRBJ1-1	CASSDKGAIGEAFF	TGTGCCAGCAGTGACAAAGGGGCAATAGGTGAAGCTTTCTTT
14	medium-sized	TRBD2	TRBV2	TRBJ2-3	CASSRGGGTDTQYF	TGTGCCAGCTCACGGGGGGGCGGCACAGATACGCAGTATTTT
14	medium-sized	NA	TRBV12-3/TRBV12-4	TRBJ2-7	CASSIVGVLYEQYF	TGTGCCAGCAGTATTGTAGGGGTCCTCTACGAGCAGTACTTC
16	many	NA	TRBV6-5	TRBJ1-5	CASSPDFGTSRQPQHF	TGTGCCAGCAGCCCCGACTTTGGAACCTCACGACAGCCCCAGCATTTT
14	NA	TRBD2	TRBV6-5	TRBJ2-1	CASSYGTSGSKQFF	TGTGCCAGCAGTTACGGGACTAGCGGCTCTAAGCAGTTCTTC
13	many	NA	TRBV20-1	TRBJ1-1	CSARRQERTEAFF	TGCAGTGCTAGAAGACAGGAAAGGACTGAAGCTTTCTTT
14	many	TRBD1	TRBV14	TRBJ1-5	CASSRTGPNQPQHF	TGTGCCAGCAGCCGGACAGGCCCTAATCAGCCCCAGCATTTT
17	many	TRBD2	TRBV5-4	TRBJ2-5	CASSLAGLAGLSETQYF	TGTGCCAGCAGCTTGGCGGGACTAGCGGGCCTTTCGGAGACCCAGTACTTC
15	many	NA	TRBV9	TRBJ2-1	CASSPIMASYNEQFF	TGTGCCAGCAGCCCGATTATGGCTTCCTACAATGAGCAGTTCTTC